The rows below give T cell receptor beta chains drawn from one sample of a study of CD8+ T cells in alopecia areata. Some clones are missing from TCRdb's copy, which holds only in-frame ones; the method was immunoSEQ multiplex PCR. The sample shows about 120,000 clones, roughly two fifths of them seen only once. What was sequenced was CD4+ T cells sorted from blood. Every receptor here comes from a human donor with alopecia areata. Both conserved end residues are part of each CDR3. D genes are given only for firm matches. Not all rows give a size; the values are once, few, many and, for expanded clones, a class.

.,TRBJ1-6,.,TRBV4-3,TGCGCCAGCAGCCAAGGAGAGTGGGTTAATTCACCCCTCCACTTT,CASSQGEWVNSPLHF
.,TRBJ2-2,.,TRBV2,TGTGCCAGCAGTGGCGAGGCCGGCGGGGAGCTGTTTTTT,CASSGEAGGELFF
.,TRBJ1-6,.,TRBV7-2,TGTGCCAGCAGCTTAGGACAGTCCTATAATTCACCCCTCCACTTT,CASSLGQSYNSPLHF
few,TRBJ2-1,TRBD2,TRBV29-1,TGCAGCGTGGCGAGCGGGAGCTCCTACAATGAGCAGTTCTTC,CSVASGSSYNEQFF
.,TRBJ1-2,TRBD1,TRBV6-5,TGTGCCAGCAGATTTCAGGGACAGCCTAACTATGGCTACACCTTC,CASRFQGQPNYGYTF
few,TRBJ2-1,TRBD2,TRBV5-1,TGCGCCAGCAGCTTGGGACTAGCGGGAGGGACGGATGAGCAGTTCTTC,CASSLGLAGGTDEQFF
few,TRBJ2-7,.,TRBV6-5,TGTGCCAGCAGCCAGGGGGGGACCTACGAGCAGTACTTC,CASSQGGTYEQYF
.,TRBJ2-3,.,TRBV5-1,TGCGCCAGCAGCTTGAGTCAGGGCGCTAGCACAGATACGCAGTATTTT,CASSLSQGASTDTQYF
few,TRBJ2-3,.,TRBV29-1,TGCAGCGCCGGGGGGACAGCGGATACGCAGTATTTT,CSAGGTADTQYF
.,TRBJ2-2,TRBD2,TRBV7-2,TGTGCCAGCAGCCCAAAGCGGGAGGGCCTAGATACCGGGGAGCTGTTTTTT,CASSPKREGLDTGELFF
.,TRBJ2-6,.,TRBV25-1,TGTGCCAGCAGGGATACTGGGGCCAACGTCCTGACTTTC,CASRDTGANVLTF
.,TRBJ2-4,.,TRBV14,TGTGCCAGCAGCGGACGTGGCAAAAACATTCAGTACTTC,CASSGRGKNIQYF
.,TRBJ2-5,TRBD2,TRBV27,TGTGCCAGCAGTTTTTCAGGGAGGGCAGAGACCCAGTACTTC,CASSFSGRAETQYF
.,TRBJ2-1,.,TRBV7-8,TGTGCCAGCAGCTCCCTCCGCGGGATTTACAATGAGCAGTTCTTC,CASSSLRGIYNEQFF
few,TRBJ2-1,.,TRBV7-2,TGTGCCAGCAGCTTAGTCCGGGACCGGAGCTCCTACAATGAGCAGTTCTTC,CASSLVRDRSSYNEQFF
.,TRBJ1-2,.,TRBV12-5,TGTGCTAGTGGTTTTGAACAGGGCGGCTACACCTTC,CASGFEQGGYTF
few,TRBJ2-1,.,TRBV11-1,TGTGCCAGCAGCTTCCGGGATATACAGTTCTTC,CASSFRDIQFF
.,TRBJ2-7,.,TRBV28,TGTGCCAGCAGTTTATATAGCTACGAGCAGTACTTC,CASSLYSYEQYF
.,TRBJ1-1,.,TRBV29-1,TGCAGCGTTGAAGGGTTGAACACTGAAGCTTTCTTT,CSVEGLNTEAFF
.,TRBJ2-1,TRBD2,TRBV28,TGTGCCAGCAGTTTATTGGGACTAGGAACCCACAATGAGCAGTTCTTC,CASSLLGLGTHNEQFF
few,TRBJ2-5,.,TRBV29-1,TGCAGCGTTGGAGGGGACGGAAGAGAGACCCAGTACTTC,CSVGGDGRETQYF
.,TRBJ1-1,.,TRBV5-1,TGCGCCAGCAGCTTGGGGGACATTAATTATGAAGCTTTCTTT,CASSLGDINYEAFF
few,TRBJ2-1,.,TRBV9,TGTGCCAGCAGCGCGGGGGACGTGGGAGTGGGGAATGAGCAGTTCTTC,CASSAGDVGVGNEQFF
.,TRBJ1-2,.,TRBV29-1,TGCAGCGCCTCATTGGGCACGAACTATGGCTACACCTTC,CSASLGTNYGYTF